This T cell receptor (beta chain) comes out of a study of T-cell reconstitution after alpha-beta-depleted transplantation in children. Study-level findings and limits: High day-60 TCRbeta diversity in some patients came from surviving recipient T cells and thymic progenitors. Expanded graft clones, several hundred of them, were reportedly the source of alpha-beta T cells about two months after transplant.

During its preparation, the TCRbeta library received unique molecular identifiers. TCRdb re-analysed the PCR reads in MiXCR, keeping a single row per CDR3 protein. The table includes 500,000 to 750,000 distinct CDR3 sequences, roughly 13% detected once. This clonotype was found many times. Its antigen is not known. There are 15 residues in the CDR3. The V end was cut by 5 bases, the J end by 2 bases, with 12 bases between. CDR1 is ENHRY and CDR2 is SYGVKD in the germline V gene. This receptor was obtained from a male patient between 5 and 17 years old who had a stem cell transplant for acute myeloid leukemia, so the T cells may come from the graft donor. J is TRBJ2-2 and V is TRBV10-3; D gene uncertain. This sample comprised PBMCs, mostly from graft donor cells, obtained 360 days after TCRalphabeta/CD19-depleted stem cell transplant. The CDR3 DNA follows: TGTGCCATCAGTTTTAAGGGCTTTAACACCGGGGAGCTGTTTTTT. Translating gives CAISFKGFNTGELFF.